A selection of T cell receptor beta chains follows, all from one sample in a study of T-cell memory formation after mild COVID-19. TCRdb recomputed calls from the 5' RACE reads with MiXCR, one row per CDR3 protein. The sample has under 85,000 distinct CDR3 sequences; approximately 13% are singletons. The sequenced material came from PBMCs or a T cell subset sorted from them (not recorded which). The receptor source for this set is an adult woman who had mild COVID-19 (a few samples of this study predate the infection). Cell type and time point are not known. Each CDR3 is given with its conserved first and last residue.

J gene: TRBJ2-7
V gene: TRBV2
CDR3 protein: CASKRGTYEQYF

J gene: TRBJ1-5
V gene: TRBV3-1
CDR3 protein: CASSQGHGQPQHF

J gene: TRBJ2-7
V gene: TRBV5-6
CDR3 protein: CASSLGMASSSYEQYF

J gene: TRBJ2-7
V gene: TRBV7-8
CDR3 protein: CASSTGTSGIYEQYF

J gene: TRBJ2-3
V gene: TRBV7-2
CDR3 protein: CASSLLAVRTSGGRGDTQYF

J gene: TRBJ2-1
V gene: TRBV4-3
CDR3 protein: CASSSPGLGNEQFF

J gene: TRBJ2-7
V gene: TRBV27
CDR3 protein: CASQGPTSPYEQYF

J gene: TRBJ2-1
V gene: TRBV7-9
CDR3 protein: CASSTLGNLYNEQFF

J gene: TRBJ2-3
V gene: TRBV7-6
CDR3 protein: CASSLESETDTQYF

J gene: TRBJ2-7
V gene: TRBV7-2
CDR3 protein: CASSYLGGAGSEQYF

J gene: TRBJ2-1
V gene: TRBV7-9
CDR3 protein: CASRYPSGSRYEQFF

J gene: TRBJ2-7
V gene: TRBV19
CDR3 protein: CASSHRGNEQYF

J gene: TRBJ2-1
V gene: TRBV4-1
CDR3 protein: CASSLPGQLNEQFF

J gene: TRBJ2-1
V gene: TRBV5-1
CDR3 protein: CASSQALAGERSSYNEQFF

J gene: TRBJ2-3
V gene: TRBV12-3/TRBV12-4
CDR3 protein: CASSTTSWVSTDTQYF

J gene: TRBJ1-2
V gene: TRBV6-5
CDR3 protein: CASSPYADPGTGGANYGYTF

J gene: TRBJ1-4
V gene: TRBV10-3
CDR3 protein: CAISEGEYEKLFF

J gene: TRBJ2-1
V gene: TRBV20-1
CDR3 protein: CSAAASGRASYNEQFF

J gene: TRBJ2-7
V gene: TRBV5-1
CDR3 protein: CASSLEAEVYEQYF

J gene: TRBJ2-3
V gene: TRBV9
CDR3 protein: CASSVEEPFNGDTQYF

J gene: TRBJ2-3
V gene: TRBV4-3
CDR3 protein: CASSPPGDRGTDTQYF

J gene: TRBJ2-7
V gene: TRBV7-9
CDR3 protein: CASSTRQYEQYF

J gene: TRBJ2-7
V gene: TRBV4-1
CDR3 protein: CASSHLIGESSYEQYF

J gene: TRBJ1-6
V gene: TRBV15
CDR3 protein: CATSREDSSYNSPLHF

J gene: TRBJ1-5
V gene: TRBV5-1
CDR3 protein: CASSLQGSGYGNQPQHF

J gene: TRBJ1-1
V gene: TRBV18
CDR3 protein: CASSLDLEAFF

J gene: TRBJ2-2
V gene: TRBV7-9
CDR3 protein: CASSPTASAGELFF

J gene: TRBJ1-1
V gene: TRBV19
CDR3 protein: CASSFKYKNTEAFF

J gene: TRBJ1-1
V gene: TRBV12-3/TRBV12-4
CDR3 protein: CASSLLGGDTEAFF